These 24 T cell receptor beta chains were sequenced from one sample in a study of cytomegalovirus exposure and HLA in healthy donors. Primers: 60 Vbeta forward and 13 Jbeta reverse. The assay was immunoSEQ multiplex PCR, and TCRdb's table has in-frame clones only and misses some. The sample consists of fewer than 180,000 clones, roughly 78% of them appearing once. The sequenced sample consisted of PBMCs. The receptor source for this set is a man over 45 in good health and CMV-seropositive.

This clone appeared once. The CDR3 DNA sequence: TGTGCCAGCACCACTAGGGACAGGGGACACAATGAGCAGTTCTTC. It specifies CASTTRDRGHNEQFF. The rearrangement uses TRBV6-1 and TRBJ2-1; 10 bases are a match to TRBD1. The germline V gene encodes CDR1 MNHNS and CDR2 SASEGT. The CDR3 sequence is 15 residues long. With 7 bases clipped from V and 5 bases from J, the junction kept 8 bases outside the gene matches.

This clone was seen only a few times. The chain has TRBV7-9 and TRBJ2-1; 7 bases are a match to TRBD1. V dropped 7 bases and J dropped 5; count of bases not matched to a gene: 14. CDR3 length: 16 amino acids. Germline values: CDR1 SEHNR, CDR2 FQNEAQ (reference sequence). DNA for the CDR3: TGTGCCAGCATTCCCTACTCGAGAGGGACAGACAATGAGCAGTTCTTC. It translates to CASIPYSRGTDNEQFF.

The chain carries TRBV11-3 and TRBJ2-7; 9 nucleotides match TRBD1. The CDR3 covers 17 residues. Unmatched junction bases numbered 7, after V lost 1 base and J lost 0 bases. Germline CDR1 SGHNT, CDR2 YENEEA. CDR3 nucleotide sequence: TGTGCCAGCAGCTTAGTTACCGGGACAGGGAGCTCCTACGAGCAGTACTTC. This translates into CASSLVTGTGSSYEQYF. Drawing the rest from reference TRBV11-3 and TRBJ2-7, the complete variable domain is EAGVVQSPRYKIIEKKQPVAFWCNPISGHNTLYWYLQNLGQGPELLIRYENEEAVDDSQLPKDRFSAERLKGVDSTLKIQPAELGDSAVYLCASSLVTGTGSSYEQYFGPGTRLTVT.

The CDR3 DNA reads as TGTGCCATCAGCCAGGTGGAGGGGACCTACGAGCAGTACTTC. Its protein is CAISQVEGTYEQYF. This chain joins TRBV10-3 and TRBJ2-7; maybe TRBD2 (6 bases). V lost 6 bases, J lost 2 bases, and 14 bases lay in between. The germline V gene has CDR1 ENHRY and CDR2 SYGVKD. The CDR3 sequence is 14 residues long.

V gene TRBV5-1 combines with J gene TRBJ2-4; TRBD1 is a possible D gene (5 bases). There are 13 residues in the CDR3. Trimming pared 5 bases from V and 7 bases from J, leaving 13 bases between. Per germline, CDR1 SGHRS and CDR2 YFSETQ. As DNA, the CDR3 is TGCGCCAGCAGTTCTGGGGCCAGGAACATTCAGTACTTC. It translates to CASSSGARNIQYF.

The chain carries TRBV28 and TRBJ1-3, with unresolved D. V was shortened by 5 bases and J by 2 bases, with 7 bases between the two germline ends. CDR1 and CDR2 (germline): MDHEN, SYDVKM. CDR3 length: 13 residues. This chain's CDR3 is CASSEAAGNTIYF. For the CDR3, the DNA is TGTGCCAGCAGTGAGGCGGCTGGAAACACCATATATTTT.

V is TRBV1 and J is TRBJ2-7; TRBD2, as called in the table, went unchecked against the DNA. TRBV1 is an annotated pseudogene. The CDR3 is made up of 13 amino acids. The CDR3 DNA sequence: TGCACCAGCAGCCACGGACTAGCCGGCGAGCAGTACTTC. Protein product: CTSSHGLAGEQYF.

The rearrangement joins TRBV6-5 to TRBJ2-3, with 15 nucleotides matching TRBD2. This CDR3 has 14 amino acids. Germline V gene sequence: CDR1 MNHEY, CDR2 SVGAGI. The V segment lost 4 bases and the J segment 11 bases; nucleotides outside the gene matches: 4. This chain's CDR3 is CASSSRTSGRGQYF. CDR3 bases: TGTGCCAGCAGTTCTCGGACTAGCGGGAGGGGGCAGTATTTT.

J is TRBJ1-3 and V is TRBV10-3; D might be TRBD1 (6 bases). With 0 bases removed from V and 1 base from J, the gap between germline ends came to 7 bases. Per the germline V gene, CDR1 is ENHRY and CDR2 is SYGVKD. This CDR3 spans 15 amino acids. CDR3 residues: CAISESQGSGNTIYF. The CDR3 region has the DNA TGTGCCATCAGTGAGTCGCAGGGGTCTGGAAACACCATATATTTT.

The count of this clone is one. The chain couples TRBV30 to TRBJ2-7; a weak D match, TRBD2 (6 bases). V lost 0 bases and J lost 5, with 17 bases in between. The CDR3 has 15 amino acids. The germline CDR1 and CDR2 sequences are GTSNPN and SVGIG (reference sequence). The chain's CDR3 is CAWSVFERRANEQYF. CDR3 nucleotides: TGTGCCTGGAGTGTTTTCGAGCGGAGGGCCAACGAGCAGTACTTC.

This clone showed up just a few times. The rearrangement links TRBV2 to TRBJ2-7; D ambiguous. V lost 8 bases, J lost 1 base, and 15 bases lay in between. The CDR3 runs to 14 residues. Germline V gene data show CDR1 as SNHLY and CDR2 as FYNNEI. The CDR3 region has the DNA TGTGCCAGCCGGCGGCCCGGTTGGTCCTACGAGCAGTACTTC. Amino acids: CASRRPGWSYEQYF.

The J gene is TRBJ2-7, the V gene TRBV5-1; 7 positions agree with TRBD2. The V and J ends lost 4 bases and 3 bases, in that order; junction bases with no gene match: 16. The germline V gene has CDR1 SGHRS and CDR2 YFSETQ. The length of the CDR3 is 17 residues. CDR3 protein: CASSDDGGGPNFYEQYF. The CDR3 nucleotides read TGCGCCAGCAGCGACGACGGGGGAGGGCCTAATTTCTACGAGCAGTACTTC.

The chain links TRBV4-1 to TRBJ2-5; perhaps TRBD2 as D (5 bases). The J call may be in error: the DNA end matches TRBJ2-7 better. Germline loops: CDR1 MGHRA, CDR2 YSYEKL. This CDR3 is built from 16 residues. The CDR3 sequence: CASSQDQRQSSYEQYF. The CDR3, as DNA: TGCGCCAGCAGCCAAGATCAGCGGCAGAGCTCCTACGAGCAGTACTTC.

The V call is TRBV7-9, the J call TRBJ1-2; D call uncertain. V lost 5 bases to trimming and J lost 6 bases, with 10 bases between them. This CDR3 is 12 amino acids long. Germline CDR1 reads SEHNR; CDR2 reads FQNEAQ (reference sequence). DNA of the CDR3: TGTGCCAGCAGCCGACAATGGGATGGCTACACCTTC. This encodes CASSRQWDGYTF.

In its sample, this clone was seen once. The chain combines TRBV5-1 with TRBJ1-1, with 8 bases aligning to TRBD1. This CDR3 is built from 12 residues. The germline V gene encodes CDR1 SGHRS and CDR2 YFSETQ. Trimming cost V 8 bases and J 1 base; bases outside gene matches: 1. The CDR3 DNA reads TGCGCCAGTGGGACAGGGAACACTGAAGCTTTCTTT. Its protein is CASGTGNTEAFF.

This clone was seen only a few times. CDR3 loop: CASSYVSGATVRPPLHF. CDR3 DNA: TGCGCCAGCAGCTACGTCTCAGGGGCTACGGTGAGACCACCCCTCCACTTT. This rearrangement joins TRBV5-1 to TRBJ1-6; TRBD1 is a possible D gene (6 bases). The CDR3 extends over 17 amino acids. Germline CDR1 and CDR2: SGHRS and YFSETQ. Trimming left V 3 bases short and J 11 bases short, with 24 bases between. Full variable domain (rest looked up from reference TRBV5-1 and TRBJ1-6): KAGVTQTPRYLIKTRGQQVTLSCSPISGHRSVSWYQQTPGQGLQFLFEYFSETQRNKGNFPGRFSGRQFSNSRSEMNVSTLELGDSALYLCASSYVSGATVRPPLHFGNGTRLTVT.

In its sample, this clone was seen a few times. The chain has TRBV5-4 and TRBJ2-3; D is uncertain. V shed 1 base and J shed 0 bases, with 9 bases lying between them. This CDR3 is built from 15 residues. The germline CDR1 and CDR2 sequences are SGHNT and YYREEE (reference sequence). The CDR3 region has the DNA TGTGCCAGCAGCTTGACCCTGACTAGCACAGATACGCAGTATTTT. The encoded protein is CASSLTLTSTDTQYF.

The CDR3: CASCPPGLSGEQFF. The CDR3 bases are TGTGCCAGCTGCCCCCCGGGACTAAGTGGTGAGCAGTTCTTC. This chain uses TRBV27 with TRBJ2-1; 7 bases are a match to TRBD2. CDR3 length: 14 amino acids. The V gene's germline CDR1 is MNHEY and CDR2 SMNVEV (reference sequence). The trim removed 8 bases at V and 9 bases at J, leaving 13 bases unmatched.

This chain connects TRBV4-1 to TRBJ2-5; 8 bases align to TRBD2. The J call is doubtful: the DNA matches TRBJ2-7 better. Germline V gene data show CDR1 as MGHRA and CDR2 as YSYEKL. The CDR3 consists of 17 residues. CDR3 sequence: CASSQGATGGLWYEQYF. The CDR3 bases are TGCGCCAGCAGCCAAGGGGCGACGGGAGGGCTCTGGTACGAGCAGTACTTC.

This sequence joins TRBV9 and TRBJ2-7, with D maybe TRBD1 (6 bases). CDR1 is SGDLS and CDR2 is YYNGEE in the germline V gene. With 0 bases removed from V and 3 bases from J, the gap between germline ends came to 13 bases. This CDR3 spans 15 amino acids. The CDR3 region has the DNA TGTGCCAGCAGCGTAGGGACAGACTCCGTCTACGAGCAGTACTTC. Translating it yields CASSVGTDSVYEQYF.

The CDR3 protein is CASSPQGLTDAFF. CDR3 bases: TGTGCCAGCAGCCCACAGGGGCTCACAGACGCTTTCTTT. The chain combines TRBV9 with TRBJ1-1; 7 bases map to TRBD1. Germline assignment: CDR1 SGDLS and CDR2 YYNGEE. The trim removed 4 bases at V and 11 bases at J, leaving 11 bases unmatched. The length of the CDR3 is 13 residues. The variable domain in full, with the rest retrieved from reference TRBV9 and TRBJ1-1, is DSGVTQTPKHLITATGQRVTLRCSPRSGDLSVYWYQQSLDQGLQFLIQYYNGEERAKGNILERFSAQQFPDLHSELNLSSLELGDSALYFCASSPQGLTDAFFGQGTRLTVV.

CDR3 nucleotides: TGTGCCAGCTCACCAAGTCACAGGGGATTCTCCTACGAGCAGTACTTC. Its translation: CASSPSHRGFSYEQYF. The V and J genes are TRBV18 and TRBJ2-7; TRBD1 agrees at 7 bases. This CDR3 has 16 residues. Losses at the gene ends were 2 bases for V and 0 bases for J; bases not matched to a gene: 7. Germline loops: CDR1 KGHSH, CDR2 LQKENI.

This clone was seen once. J is TRBJ2-2 and V is TRBV6-5; D not certain. V lost 10 bases, J lost 4 bases, and 16 bases lay in between. This CDR3 has 14 residues. Germline CDR1 reads MNHEY; CDR2 reads SVGAGI. CDR3 loop: CATSRLEPTGELFF. CDR3 nucleotide sequence: TGTGCCACCTCCCGACTCGAACCCACCGGGGAGCTGTTTTTT.

The chain links TRBV5-4 to TRBJ2-7; the match to TRBD2 covers 14 bases. After removal of 4 bases from V and 4 bases from J, the junction contained 4 bases not matched to a gene. CDR1 and CDR2 (germline): SGHNT, YYREEE (reference sequence). The CDR3 is 15 amino acids. CDR3 nucleotide sequence: TGTGCCAGCAGCCCTGGGACTAGCGGGAGATACGAGCAGTACTTC. It yields the protein CASSPGTSGRYEQYF. The full variable domain, rest sourced from reference TRBV5-4 and TRBJ2-7, is ETGVTQSPTHLIKTRGQQVTLRCSSQSGHNTVSWYQQALGQGPQFIFQYYREEENGRGNFPPRFSGLQFPNYSSELNVNALELDDSALYLCASSPGTSGRYEQYFGPGTRLTVT.